The rows below give T cell receptor beta chains drawn from one sample of a study of Tregs in tolerant kidney transplant recipients. This table comes from immunoSEQ multiplex PCR, and its TCRdb copy is limited to in-frame clones, with some not included. In the table there are 90,000 to 150,000 clones, 85% to 95% of which are singletons. Sequenced input: CD4+ T cells from blood. The source is a human donor in good health. Each CDR3 is given with its conserved first and last residue. The D gene is left open where the match is weak. The size field is filled for only some rows; it gives once, few, many or a size class.

DNA	CDR3	D	V	J	size
TGTGCCAGCAGCCAATCTCAGACAGGGCTTGAAAAACTGTTTTTT	CASSQSQTGLEKLFF	TRBD1	TRBV4-2	TRBJ1-4	once
TGTGCCAGCAGCCAAGGCAGCCTAGCCAAAAACATTCAGTACTTC	CASSQGSLAKNIQYF	.	TRBV14	TRBJ2-4	.
TGCGCCAGCAGCCAAGAGGGGACTAGCGGGACCTGGAAGTTCTTC	CASSQEGTSGTWKFF	TRBD2	TRBV4-1	TRBJ2-1	.
TGCGCCAGCAGCTCTATGATAGCGGGAGGGACAGATACGCAGTATTTT	CASSSMIAGGTDTQYF	TRBD2	TRBV5-1	TRBJ2-3	.
TGCGCCAGCAGCCAAGATTCGGCAGTCCGTAACTATGGCTACACCTTC	CASSQDSAVRNYGYTF	.	TRBV4-1	TRBJ1-2	.
TGTGCCAGCAGACCACGACGACAGGGTTTTTACTCTGGGGCCAACGTCCTGACTTTC	CASRPRRQGFYSGANVLTF	TRBD1	TRBV27	TRBJ2-6	.
TGTGCCAGCAGCGCAAGACAGGGGAGGACTGAAGCTTTCTTT	CASSARQGRTEAFF	TRBD1	TRBV9	TRBJ1-1	.
TGTGCCTGGAATGGGGACAGCAATCAGCCCCAGCATTTT	CAWNGDSNQPQHF	.	TRBV30	TRBJ1-5	.
TGTGCCAGCAGCCTGGACTCCTCCTACAATGAGCAGTTCTTC	CASSLDSSYNEQFF	.	TRBV28	TRBJ2-1	.
TGTGCCAGCAGCTTTAGAGGGACTAGCGGGGGGTCGAGCTCCTACAATGAGCAGTTCTTC	CASSFRGTSGGSSSYNEQFF	TRBD2	TRBV7-6	TRBJ2-1	once
TGTGCCAGCAGCTCGCAGCTAGCGGGGGGGCAAGAGACCCAGTACTTC	CASSSQLAGGQETQYF	TRBD2	TRBV7-2	TRBJ2-5	once
TGTGCCAGCAGCTCTCCACGTGGAGCCTACGAGCAGTACTTC	CASSSPRGAYEQYF	.	TRBV11-1	TRBJ2-7	.
TGTGCCAGCAGTGACCCTGGACGGGCGCGTGGGGAAAAACTGTTTTTT	CASSDPGRARGEKLFF	.	TRBV25-1	TRBJ1-4	.
TGTGCCAGCTCACCGGACACTGAAGCTTTCTTT	CASSPDTEAFF	.	TRBV18	TRBJ1-1	.
TGCGCCAGCAGCTCGGACCCCGCGGGGAATGAGCAGTTCTTC	CASSSDPAGNEQFF	.	TRBV5-1	TRBJ2-1	.
TGTGCTAGTGGACCTTGGGGGATATCCACAGATACGCAGTATTTT	CASGPWGISTDTQYF	.	TRBV12-5	TRBJ2-3	.
TGTGCCAGCAGCTCCCGACAAAACACTGAAGCTTTCTTT	CASSSRQNTEAFF	.	TRBV7-3	TRBJ1-1	.
TGTGCCAGCAGCGTAGCACTCCAAGAGACCCAGTACTTC	CASSVALQETQYF	.	TRBV9	TRBJ2-5	.
TGTGCCAGCAGTTACTCGTTCGGAGGGACTTCACCCCTCCACTTT	CASSYSFGGTSPLHF	.	TRBV6-6	TRBJ1-6	.
TGTGCCAGCAGCTTCGGGAATCAACAAACAGATACGCAGTATTTT	CASSFGNQQTDTQYF	.	TRBV5-4	TRBJ2-3	once
TGTGCCAGCAGCTTAGCTGGTTACGGGAGGTACAATGAGCAGTTCTTC	CASSLAGYGRYNEQFF	TRBD2	TRBV11-2	TRBJ2-1	.
TGTGCCAGCAGCGACCGTCCGATCTCTGGAAACACCATATATTTT	CASSDRPISGNTIYF	.	TRBV9	TRBJ1-3	.
TGTGCCAGCTCGCCGGGGACAGGGGGCGTTGACCCCCTCCACTTT	CASSPGTGGVDPLHF	TRBD1	TRBV18	TRBJ1-6	.
TGTGCCAGCTCACCCCGGATTACAGGGGGTGAAGGCTACACCTTC	CASSPRITGGEGYTF	TRBD1	TRBV18	TRBJ1-2	.
TGTGCCAGTAGTCTTGGGACTGCCCGGGATACGCAGTATTTT	CASSLGTARDTQYF	.	TRBV19	TRBJ2-3	.
TGTGCCAGTAGTTCCGGAAACATTCAGTACTTC	CASSSGNIQYF	.	TRBV19	TRBJ2-4	.
TGCGCCAGCAGTGATCGGACGGCCTCCTACGAGCAGTACTTC	CASSDRTASYEQYF	.	TRBV10-1	TRBJ2-7	.
TGCGCCAGCAGCTTGGGACAGGACTTCTATGGCTACACCTTC	CASSLGQDFYGYTF	.	TRBV5-1	TRBJ1-2	.
TGCGCCAGCACTATGGGTCAGGAATCGGTTGAGCAGTTCTTC	CASTMGQESVEQFF	.	TRBV5-1	TRBJ2-1	once
TGTGCCAGCAGCTTGGCCTTATCCTCCGGGACGCAAGAGACCCAGTACTTC	CASSLALSSGTQETQYF	.	TRBV5-6	TRBJ2-5	.
TGTGCCAGCACCGCGACAGGGTTCGCTGGAAACACCATATATTTT	CASTATGFAGNTIYF	.	TRBV21-1	TRBJ1-3	.
TGTGCCACCAGCAGAGATATAAATTGGCGGGATACGCAGTATTTT	CATSRDINWRDTQYF	.	TRBV15	TRBJ2-3	.
TGTGCCAGCAGCCCAAGACAGGGTTCAAACTATGGCTACACCTTC	CASSPRQGSNYGYTF	TRBD1	TRBV4-2	TRBJ1-2	.
TGCGCCAGCAGCACAACCTTGGACCGGGGAGAGACCCAGTACTTC	CASSTTLDRGETQYF	.	TRBV5-1	TRBJ2-5	.
TGTGCCAGCGGAGCTGGGGCCAACGTCCTGACTTTC	CASGAGANVLTF	.	TRBV28	TRBJ2-6	.
TGTGCCAGCAGTTATGCACACAGGGGATCCTACGAGCAGTACTTC	CASSYAHRGSYEQYF	TRBD1	TRBV6-5	TRBJ2-7	.
TGCGCCAGCAGCTTGGGACAGCCGAACACTGAAGCTTTCTTT	CASSLGQPNTEAFF	.	TRBV5-1	TRBJ1-1	few
TGTGCCAGCAGTGAATTCACGGGACAGGGTCAAGAGACCCAGTACTTC	CASSEFTGQGQETQYF	TRBD1	TRBV25-1	TRBJ2-5	.
TGTGCCAGCAGAGACCGACAGGGTGGGTTAACTGAAGCTTTCTTT	CASRDRQGGLTEAFF	TRBD1	TRBV6-5	TRBJ1-1	.
TGCAGCGTTGACCAAATGGGCGGGAGGTCTTTCAATGAGCAGTTCTTC	CSVDQMGGRSFNEQFF	TRBD2	TRBV29-1	TRBJ2-1	.
TGTGCCAGCAAACAGGGAAATCAGCCCCAGCATTTT	CASKQGNQPQHF	.	TRBV27	TRBJ1-5	.
TGTGCCATCAGTGACCCGCCCCGGGACAGGGGGCGAGAGACCCAGTACTTC	CAISDPPRDRGRETQYF	TRBD1	TRBV10-3	TRBJ2-5	once
TGCGCCAGCAGGGGGATGGCGGGAGAGCTGTTTTTT	CASRGMAGELFF	.	TRBV4-1	TRBJ2-2	.